The following is a T cell receptor beta chain sequence with its context. The data are from a study of T cell clones after liver transplantation. Overall study context: Samples came from ITN030ST, which attempted immunosuppression withdrawal within 2 years of liver transplantation. Standard immunosuppression, with no induction, continued until 12-24 months after transplant.

The method was immunoSEQ multiplex PCR; TCRdb's version includes in-frame clones alone and lacks a portion of them. The repertoire holds 65,000 to 80,000 clones, with 75% to 90% as singletons. Unstimulated PBMCs were sorted into CD3+CD4+ and CD3+CD8+ populations. The V gene's germline CDR1 is MDHEN and CDR2 SYDVKM. The CDR3 loop spans 14 amino acids. J lost 5 bases, V lost 3 bases, and 4 bases had no gene match. The receptor was derived from a human donor who received a liver transplant. This chain uses TRBV28 with TRBJ2-5, with 9 bases identical to TRBD2. The material was CD4+ T cells from blood, obtained before liver transplant. The CDR3, as DNA: TGTGCCAGCAGTTTCGCGGGAGGGGGGGAGACCCAGTACTTC. Its translation is CASSFAGGGETQYF.